The 18 T cell receptor beta chains reported below all come from one sample, sequenced in a study of Ad26.COV2.S vaccination and SARS-CoV-2 variants. Sequencing used immunoSEQ multiplex PCR; TCRdb keeps in-frame clones, though not all of them. This sample yields 400,000 or so clones, of which 80% to 90% are seen a single time; roughly 3.2% belongs to the top ten. Treatment in this sample: around 19 received Ad26.COV2.S at low or high dose, single or two shots; a few received placebo; per-sample allocation not given. Each sample was drawn 63 days after the first injection (of vaccine or placebo). The source was peripheral blood, collected in a trial of Ad26.COV2.S vaccine versus placebo. All receptors come from a person between 18 and 65 years old who received the Ad26.COV2.S COVID-19 vaccine or a placebo.

The chain uses TRBV28 and TRBJ2-7; D is perhaps TRBD1 or TRBD2 (5 bases each). Germline V gives CDR1 MDHEN, CDR2 SYDVKM. This CDR3 contains 15 residues. Trimming took off 7 bases at V and 4 bases at J, with 20 bases between the two ends. Here the CDR3 DNA reads TGTGCCAGCACCCATGGGACCGGGACCTCTTACGAGCAGTACTTC. Protein product: CASTHGTGTSYEQYF.

The chain couples TRBV6-1 to TRBJ2-2, with D perhaps being TRBD1 or TRBD2 (5 bases each). Between the trimmed V and J ends, which lost 1 base and 5 bases, there was a span of 5 bases. Per the germline V gene, CDR1 is MNHNS and CDR2 is SASEGT. This CDR3 has 13 amino acids. The chain's CDR3 is CASSEGGTGELFF. CDR3 in DNA: TGTGCCAGCAGTGAAGGGGGGACCGGGGAGCTGTTTTTT.

CDR3 region: CASSIGTSGTLQETQYF. In DNA, the CDR3 is TGCGCCAGCAGCATAGGGACTAGCGGTACACTCCAAGAGACCCAGTACTTC. The V and J genes are TRBV5-1 and TRBJ2-5; 11 nucleotides line up with TRBD2. The CDR3 is made up of 17 amino acids. The germline gives CDR1 SGHRS, CDR2 YFSETQ. Unmatched junction bases numbered 9, after V lost 4 bases and J lost 1 base.

This chain uses TRBV27 with TRBJ2-5, with D possibly matching TRBD2 (5 bases). The CDR3 length is 16 residues. The V end was cut by 8 bases, the J end by 1 base, with 20 bases between. Germline lookup yields CDR1 MNHEY and CDR2 SMNVEV (reference sequence). The CDR3 loop reads CASRALVGGPQETQYF. The CDR3 nucleotides read TGTGCCAGCCGCGCCCTAGTAGGAGGTCCCCAAGAGACCCAGTACTTC.

The V gene is TRBV5-1, the J gene TRBJ1-2; no clear D gene. Germline V lookup: CDR1 SGHRS, CDR2 YFSETQ. The V gene lost 2 bases and the J gene lost 8 bases, with 13 bases spanning the gap. The CDR3 consists of 13 residues. The CDR3 region is CASSLQSSEGYTF. DNA of the CDR3: TGCGCCAGCAGCTTACAGAGCTCGGAGGGCTACACCTTC. The full variable domain, with the rest looked up from reference TRBV5-1 and TRBJ1-2, is KAGVTQTPRYLIKTRGQQVTLSCSPISGHRSVSWYQQTPGQGLQFLFEYFSETQRNKGNFPGRFSGRQFSNSRSEMNVSTLELGDSALYLCASSLQSSEGYTFGSGTRLTVV.

The chain uses TRBV18 and TRBJ2-7; D is unclear. V was trimmed by 2 bases and J by 0 bases, leaving 2 bases between them. The CDR3 loop spans 12 amino acids. In germline, CDR1 is KGHSH, CDR2 LQKENI. The CDR3 DNA reads TGTGCCAGCTCACCAGCCTCCTACGAGCAGTACTTC. Translated, it gives CASSPASYEQYF.

The chain employs TRBV29-1 and TRBJ2-1; unclear D gene. V lost 1 base, J lost 5 bases, and 15 bases lay in between. The length of the CDR3 is 15 residues. From germline, CDR1 is SQVTM and CDR2 ANQGSEA. CDR3 residues: CSVEGSRPLHNEQFF. The CDR3 region has the DNA TGCAGCGTTGAAGGTAGCCGCCCCCTACACAATGAGCAGTTCTTC.

The chain joins TRBV6-5 to TRBJ1-2; 8 bases map to TRBD1. Trimming removed 10 bases from V and 2 bases from J; junction bases left unmatched: 3. Germline CDR1 and CDR2: MNHEY and SVGAGI. The CDR3 is made up of 12 amino acids. DNA of the CDR3: TGTGCCACCAGGGGGCTCAACTATGGCTACACCTTC. This sequence encodes CATRGLNYGYTF.

The chain is built from TRBV6-2 or TRBV6-3 and TRBJ1-1; TRBD1 matches at 7 bases. Losses at the gene ends were 5 bases for V and 0 bases for J; bases not matched to a gene: 6. This CDR3 has 15 amino acids. Germline CDR1 is MNHEY and CDR2 is SVGEGT. The chain's CDR3 is CASSQTQGVNTEAFF. The CDR3 DNA follows: TGTGCCAGCAGTCAAACCCAGGGGGTGAACACTGAAGCTTTCTTT.

This clone was counted between two and nine times. V and J are TRBV4-1 and TRBJ1-5, with unresolved D. Germline V gene lookup returns CDR1 MGHRA and CDR2 YSYEKL. The CDR3 length is 14 residues. The germline V and J ends were trimmed by 0 bases and 0 bases, with 3 bases remaining between them. The CDR3 sequence: CASSQDTSNQPQHF. The CDR3 bases are TGCGCCAGCAGCCAAGACACTAGCAATCAGCCCCAGCATTTT.

This clone was seen a few times. CDR3 sequence reads: CASSLEGTDPTGELFF. DNA of the CDR3: TGTGCCAGCAGCTTAGAGGGGACGGATCCCACCGGGGAGCTGTTTTTT. The gene calls are TRBV7-2 and TRBJ2-2, with D perhaps being TRBD1 or TRBD2 (5 bases each). V lost 1 base to trimming and J lost 4 bases, with 13 bases between them. CDR1 and CDR2 from the germline V gene are SGHTA and FQGNSA. This CDR3 is 16 amino acids long.

This chain links TRBV20-1 with TRBJ2-5; D might be TRBD1 (6 bases). The CDR3 loop spans 11 amino acids. Per the germline V gene, CDR1 is DFQATT and CDR2 is SNEGSKA (reference sequence). Trimming removed 6 bases at V and 3 bases at J, with 8 bases between. The CDR3 protein is CSAGGEETQYF. The CDR3 DNA reads as TGCAGTGCAGGGGGAGAAGAGACCCAGTACTTC.

This clone has only one observation. The genes are TRBV6-5 and TRBJ2-5; 11 bases are shared with TRBD1. The CDR3 spans 15 residues. V dropped 6 bases and J dropped 6; count of bases not matched to a gene: 9. Germline-derived CDR1 and CDR2 are MNHEY and SVGAGI. The CDR3 DNA reads as TGTGCCAGCAGCAGCGGACAGGGGGCATCAAAGACCCAGTACTTC. It specifies CASSSGQGASKTQYF.

The V gene is TRBV29-1, the J gene TRBJ2-7; 10 bases map to TRBD1. CDR1 is SQVTM and CDR2 is ANQGSEA in the germline V gene. Trimming cost V 7 bases and J 6 bases; bases outside gene matches: 15. The CDR3 loop spans 15 amino acids. DNA of the CDR3: TGCAGCGGGGGACAGGGGTCCTTGGGGCGTGGCGAGCAGTACTTC. Amino acids: CSGGQGSLGRGEQYF.

The V gene is TRBV28, the J gene TRBJ1-2; TRBD1 aligns across 10 bases. This CDR3 has 15 residues. V trimming: 5 bases; J trimming: 2 bases; junction bases outside the gene matches: 5. Looked up from germline, CDR1 is MDHEN and CDR2 is SYDVKM. Here the CDR3 reads CASSRDRGPNYGYTF. As DNA, the CDR3 is TGTGCCAGCAGTCGGGACAGGGGCCCAAACTATGGCTACACCTTC.

V is TRBV11-2 and J is TRBJ2-7; TRBD1 matches 7 bases. This CDR3 has 14 residues. V shed 1 base, J shed 3 bases, and the junction held 3 bases outside the gene matches. Germline-derived CDR1 and CDR2 are SGHAT and FQNNGV. The CDR3 bases are TGTGCCAGCAGCTTAGCCAGGGGGTACTACGAGCAGTACTTC. It codes for CASSLARGYYEQYF.

The chain joins TRBV18 to TRBJ2-7, with 13 bases matching TRBD2. This CDR3 contains 19 residues. The V gene end was trimmed by 2 bases and the J gene end by 2 bases; junction bases not matched to a gene: 12. Germline loops: CDR1 KGHSH, CDR2 LQKENI. The CDR3 DNA is TGTGCCAGCTCACCAATACGGCGGACTAGCGGGGGTGATGCCTACGAGCAGTACTTC. Translated: CASSPIRRTSGGDAYEQYF.

Ten or more counts support this clone. The V and J genes are TRBV6-6 and TRBJ1-5; D unresolved. Germline V gene sequence: CDR1 MNHNY, CDR2 SVGAGI (reference sequence). The CDR3 runs to 11 residues. Trimming stripped 4 bases from V and 8 bases from J, with 6 bases between. CDR3: CASSFGEPQHF. The CDR3, as DNA: TGTGCCAGCAGTTTCGGGGAGCCCCAGCATTTT.